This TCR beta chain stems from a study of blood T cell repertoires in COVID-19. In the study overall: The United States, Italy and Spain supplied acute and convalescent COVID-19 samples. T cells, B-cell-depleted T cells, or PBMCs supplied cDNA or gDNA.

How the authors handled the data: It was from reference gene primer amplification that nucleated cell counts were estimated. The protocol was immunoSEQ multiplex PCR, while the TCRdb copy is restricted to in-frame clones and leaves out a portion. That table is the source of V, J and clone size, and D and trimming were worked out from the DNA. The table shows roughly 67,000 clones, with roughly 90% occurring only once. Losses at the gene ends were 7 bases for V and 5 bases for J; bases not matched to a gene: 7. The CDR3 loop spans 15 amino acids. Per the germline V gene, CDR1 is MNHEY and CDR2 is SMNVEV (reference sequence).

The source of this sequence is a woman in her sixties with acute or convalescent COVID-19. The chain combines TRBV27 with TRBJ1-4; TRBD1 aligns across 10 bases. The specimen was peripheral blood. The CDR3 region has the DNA TGTGCCAGCAAACCGACAGGGGGCTCCAATGAAAAACTGTTTTTT. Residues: CASKPTGGSNEKLFF.